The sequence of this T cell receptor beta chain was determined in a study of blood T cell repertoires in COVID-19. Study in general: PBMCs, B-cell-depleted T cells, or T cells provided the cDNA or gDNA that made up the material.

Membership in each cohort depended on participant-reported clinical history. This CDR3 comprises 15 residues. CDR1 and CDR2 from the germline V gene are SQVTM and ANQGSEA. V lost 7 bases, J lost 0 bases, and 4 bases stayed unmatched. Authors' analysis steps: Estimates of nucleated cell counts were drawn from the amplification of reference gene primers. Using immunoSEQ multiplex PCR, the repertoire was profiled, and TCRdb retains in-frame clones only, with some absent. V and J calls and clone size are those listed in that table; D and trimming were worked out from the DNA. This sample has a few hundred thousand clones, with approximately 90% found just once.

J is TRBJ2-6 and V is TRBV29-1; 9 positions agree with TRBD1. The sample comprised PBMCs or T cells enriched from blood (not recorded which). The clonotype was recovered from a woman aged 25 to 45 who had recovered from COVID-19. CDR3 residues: CSAGTGRSGANVLTF. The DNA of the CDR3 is TGCAGCGCCGGGACAGGGCGCTCTGGGGCCAACGTCCTGACTTTC.